This TCR beta chain derives from a study of T-cell memory formation after mild COVID-19. Constant-segment-primed 5'RACE gave TCR alpha and TCR beta cDNA libraries with sample barcodes and UMIs. TCRdb re-derived calls from the 5' RACE reads in MiXCR, one entry per CDR3 protein. The repertoire consists of roughly 120,000 distinct CDR3 sequences, with roughly 15% occurring once and the leading ten covering approximately 15%. Trimming removed 2 bases from V and 0 bases from J, with 8 bases in between. The CDR3 is 15 amino acids. Findings and caveats of the study: Memory from before infection featured some responding clones, which suggests cross-reactive memory joined.

About this clonotype: The antigen is not known.

The rearrangement links TRBV12-3 or TRBV12-4 to TRBJ1-5; D remains unclear. Sequences were obtained from PBMCs or a T cell subset sorted from them (not recorded which). This receptor was identified in an adult woman who had mild COVID-19 (a few samples of this study predate the infection). Cell type and time point are not known. The CDR3 is CASSLRSNSNQPQHF. The CDR3 bases are TGTGCCAGCAGTTTACGGTCTAATAGCAATCAGCCCCAGCATTTT.